The present T cell receptor (beta chain) was sequenced within a study of blood T cells in healthy people across ages. A sample-barcoded 5' primer and a J-beta primer mix were used in a second PCR of about 7 to 12 cycles. Each cDNA molecule carried a tag from a template-switch adaptor that contained 12 random nucleotides. TCRdb redid the calling of the 5' RACE reads with MiXCR, one entry per CDR3 protein. The data contain 700,000 or so distinct CDR3 sequences, roughly 41% of them singletons. This clonotype was counted only a few times. Its antigen remains unknown. This CDR3 contains 17 residues. Germline-derived CDR1 and CDR2 are SGHDN and FVKESK. V was trimmed by 0 bases and J by 9 bases, leaving 21 bases between them. Study observations and caveats: Donors of long life had a larger count of naive CD4+ cells and greater diversity than aged donors.

Each sample yielded at least 6 million isolated PBMCs. The amount of total RNA extracted per sample was at least 5.5 micrograms. Sequenced input: blood. This chain connects TRBV14 to TRBJ2-4; D may be TRBD1 or TRBD2 (6 bases each). The sequence came from a man aged 80 or over in good health. CDR3 in amino acids: CASSQDFRGGGGSIQYF. The CDR3 region has the DNA TGTGCCAGCAGCCAAGATTTCAGGGGAGGAGGGGGAAGCATTCAGTACTTC.